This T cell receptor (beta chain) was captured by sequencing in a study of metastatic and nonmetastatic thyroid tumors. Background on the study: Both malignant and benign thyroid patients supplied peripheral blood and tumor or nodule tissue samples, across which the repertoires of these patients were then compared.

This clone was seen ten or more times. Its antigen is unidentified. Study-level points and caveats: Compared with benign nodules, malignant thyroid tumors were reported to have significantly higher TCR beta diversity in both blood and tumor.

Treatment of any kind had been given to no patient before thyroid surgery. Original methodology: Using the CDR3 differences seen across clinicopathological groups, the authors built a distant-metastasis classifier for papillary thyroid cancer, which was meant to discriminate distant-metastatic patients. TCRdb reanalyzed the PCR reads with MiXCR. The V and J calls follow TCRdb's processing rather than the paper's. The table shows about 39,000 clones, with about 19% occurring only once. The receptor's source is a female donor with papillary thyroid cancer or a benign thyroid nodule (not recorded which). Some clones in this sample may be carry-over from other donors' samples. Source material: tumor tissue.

The CDR3 protein is CASSPQGVGGGRNEQFF. The CDR3 DNA reads TGTGCCAGCAGCCCCCAGGGTGTTGGGGGGGGCCGCAATGAGCAGTTCTTC. This chain links TRBV11-2 with TRBJ2-1; D perhaps matches TRBD2 (7 bases). The CDR3 length is 17 residues. V was shortened by 5 bases and J by 6 bases, with 23 bases between the two germline ends. CDR1 is SGHAT, CDR2 FQNNGV, per germline.